This paragraph reports one T cell receptor (beta chain). The CDR3 is made up of 14 amino acids. From germline, CDR1 is SGHAT and CDR2 FQNNGV. The V end lost 4 bases, the J end lost 0 bases, and 10 bases lay between the germline ends. Clones were sequenced by immunoSEQ multiplex PCR, and TCRdb holds only the in-frame ones, with some missing. The sample includes tens of thousands of clones, almost 80% seen only once; the top ten take roughly 5.1%. This sample was included in a study of PD-1 blockade in mismatch repair-deficient tumors. The V gene is TRBV11-2, the J gene TRBJ2-7; a weak D match, TRBD1 (5 bases). The receptor was derived from an adult with mismatch repair-deficient cancer. The starting material was peripheral blood, obtained 2 weeks after starting pembrolizumab. The CDR3 sequence: CASSSQGSSYEQYF. The CDR3 DNA is TGTGCCAGCAGCTCCCAGGGAAGCTCCTACGAGCAGTACTTC.